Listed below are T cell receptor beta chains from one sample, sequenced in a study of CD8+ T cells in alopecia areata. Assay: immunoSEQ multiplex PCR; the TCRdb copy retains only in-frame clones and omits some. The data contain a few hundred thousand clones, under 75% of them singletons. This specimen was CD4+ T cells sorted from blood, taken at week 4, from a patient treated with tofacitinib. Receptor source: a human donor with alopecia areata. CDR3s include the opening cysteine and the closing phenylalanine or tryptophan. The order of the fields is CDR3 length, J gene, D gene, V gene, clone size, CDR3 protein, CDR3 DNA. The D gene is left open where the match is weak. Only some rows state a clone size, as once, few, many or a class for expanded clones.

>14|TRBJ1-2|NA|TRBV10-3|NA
CAISEGERAYGYTF
TGTGCCATCAGTGAGGGGGAAAGGGCGTATGGCTACACCTTC
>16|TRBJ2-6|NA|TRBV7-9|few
CASNPPVSSGANVLTF
TGTGCCAGCAACCCCCCGGTGTCCTCTGGGGCCAACGTCCTGACTTTC
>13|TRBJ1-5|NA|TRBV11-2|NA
CASTMSRDQPQHF
TGTGCCAGCACCATGTCCAGGGATCAGCCCCAGCATTTT
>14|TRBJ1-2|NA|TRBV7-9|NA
CASSPLDRSDGYTF
TGTGCCAGCAGCCCCCTGGACCGATCGGATGGCTACACCTTC
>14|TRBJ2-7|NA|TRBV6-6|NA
CASNEQGPSGEQYF
TGTGCCAGCAATGAACAGGGACCCTCGGGAGAGCAGTACTTC
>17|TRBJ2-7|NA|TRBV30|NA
CAWSSLGGLGQHYEQYF
TGTGCCTGGAGTTCGCTGGGAGGTCTGGGACAGCACTACGAGCAGTACTTC
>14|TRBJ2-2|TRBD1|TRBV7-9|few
CASGGTGVTGELFF
TGTGCCTCCGGAGGGACAGGGGTGACCGGGGAGCTGTTTTTT
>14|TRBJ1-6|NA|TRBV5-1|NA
CASSLGQLDSPLHF
TGCGCCAGCAGCTTGGGGCAGCTTGATTCACCCCTCCACTTT
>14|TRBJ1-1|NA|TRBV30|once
CAWRAEASYTEAFF
TGTGCCTGGAGGGCCGAGGCCAGCTACACTGAAGCTTTCTTT
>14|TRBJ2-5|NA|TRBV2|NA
CASRIDTDQETQYF
TGTGCCAGCCGGATAGACACCGACCAAGAGACCCAGTACTTC
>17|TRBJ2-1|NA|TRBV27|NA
CASSPVYFYGGFPEQFF
TGTGCCAGCAGCCCTGTTTATTTTTATGGGGGGTTCCCTGAGCAGTTCTTC
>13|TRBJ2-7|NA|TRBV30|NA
CAWTSAVFNEQYF
TGTGCCTGGACGTCGGCAGTCTTTAACGAGCAGTACTTC
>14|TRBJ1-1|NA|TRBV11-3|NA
CASSHDRFNTEAFF
TGTGCCAGCAGCCACGACAGGTTCAACACTGAAGCTTTCTTT
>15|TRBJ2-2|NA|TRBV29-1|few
CSVPSPIANTGELFF
TGCAGCGTCCCTTCCCCGATTGCGAACACCGGGGAGCTGTTTTTT
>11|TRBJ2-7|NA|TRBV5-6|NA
CASSLYHEQYF
TGTGCCAGCAGCTTGTACCACGAGCAGTACTTC
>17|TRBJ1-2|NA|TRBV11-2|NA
CASSLDPRPTGNYGYTF
TGTGCCAGCAGCTTAGACCCACGACCCACCGGGAACTATGGCTACACCTTC
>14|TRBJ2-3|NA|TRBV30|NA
CAWSSDQATDTQYF
TGTGCCTGGAGTTCCGACCAGGCCACAGATACGCAGTATTTT
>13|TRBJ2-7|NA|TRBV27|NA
CASGTTDRYEQYF
TGTGCCAGCGGGACGACCGACAGATACGAGCAGTACTTC
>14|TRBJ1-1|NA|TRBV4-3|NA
CASSQIAVNTEAFF
TGCGCCAGCAGCCAAATTGCAGTGAACACTGAAGCTTTCTTT
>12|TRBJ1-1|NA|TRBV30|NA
CANQGLNTEAFF
TGTGCCAATCAGGGTTTGAACACTGAAGCTTTCTTT
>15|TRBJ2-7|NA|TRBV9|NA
CASSVAMGATYEQYF
TGTGCCAGCAGCGTAGCAATGGGGGCTACCTACGAGCAGTACTTC
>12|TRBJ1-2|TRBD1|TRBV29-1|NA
CSVSTGTYGYTF
TGCAGCGTATCGACAGGGACCTATGGCTACACCTTC
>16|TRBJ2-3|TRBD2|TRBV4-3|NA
CASSQSSLAGVDTQYF
TGCGCCAGCAGCCAATCGTCTCTAGCGGGGGTAGATACGCAGTATTTT
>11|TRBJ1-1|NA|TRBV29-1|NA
CSVVGASEAFF
TGCAGCGTTGTCGGGGCGTCTGAAGCTTTCTTT
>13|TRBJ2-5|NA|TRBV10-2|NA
CASTGTPQETQYF
TGCGCCAGCACCGGGACCCCTCAAGAGACCCAGTACTTC
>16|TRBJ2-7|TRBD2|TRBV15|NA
CATSRPPARGTDEQYF
TGTGCCACCAGCAGACCCCCAGCGCGGGGGACCGACGAGCAGTACTTC